Listed below are T cell receptor beta chains from one sample, sequenced in a study of OX40 agonist ivuxolimab in advanced cancers. Using immunoSEQ multiplex PCR, the repertoire was profiled, and TCRdb retains in-frame clones only, with some absent. The repertoire holds around 100,000 clones, with approximately 90% as singletons. This specimen consisted of CD4+ or CD8+ T cells sorted from blood, obtained in a trial of the OX40 agonist ivuxolimab. The receptors shown here come from an adult with an advanced solid tumor such as melanoma, head and neck, liver or kidney cancer. Each CDR3 is given with its conserved first and last residue. Each record gives: CDR3 protein, CDR3 DNA, clone size, V gene, D gene, J gene. The D gene is left open where the match is weak. Clone size is shown for a subset of rows, as once, few, many or a class of expanded clone.

cdr3_aa: CASSLQGNQNEKLFF; cdr3_nt: TGTGCCAGCAGCTTGCAAGGGAACCAAAATGAAAAACTGTTTTTT; clone_size: -; v_call: TRBV5-8; d_call: -; j_call: TRBJ1-4
cdr3_aa: CSAQTGAQYF; cdr3_nt: TGCAGTGCCCAGACAGGGGCCCAGTACTTC; clone_size: -; v_call: TRBV20-1; d_call: TRBD1; j_call: TRBJ2-7
cdr3_aa: CASSLGAESPYYEQYF; cdr3_nt: TGCGCCAGCAGCCTGGGAGCGGAATCGCCGTACTACGAGCAGTACTTC; clone_size: -; v_call: TRBV5-1; d_call: -; j_call: TRBJ2-7
cdr3_aa: CASSRRQGINTGELFF; cdr3_nt: TGTGCCAGCAGTCGACGACAGGGGATAAACACCGGGGAGCTGTTTTTT; clone_size: -; v_call: TRBV7-9; d_call: TRBD1; j_call: TRBJ2-2
cdr3_aa: CAINAGGLNTEAFF; cdr3_nt: TGTGCCATCAACGCAGGGGGACTGAACACTGAAGCTTTCTTT; clone_size: -; v_call: TRBV10-3; d_call: TRBD1; j_call: TRBJ1-1
cdr3_aa: CASSLLAGADYEQYF; cdr3_nt: TGTGCCAGCAGCTTGCTAGCGGGAGCGGACTACGAGCAGTACTTC; clone_size: once; v_call: TRBV5-4; d_call: TRBD2; j_call: TRBJ2-7
cdr3_aa: CSVDDAFF; cdr3_nt: TGCAGCGTTGATGACGCTTTCTTT; clone_size: once; v_call: TRBV29-1; d_call: -; j_call: TRBJ1-1
cdr3_aa: CASSLSERGTEQFF; cdr3_nt: TGCGCCAGCAGCTTGTCGGAGCGCGGAACAGAGCAGTTCTTC; clone_size: -; v_call: TRBV5-1; d_call: -; j_call: TRBJ2-1
cdr3_aa: CASSLRGAQYNEQFF; cdr3_nt: TGTGCCAGCAGCTTGCGAGGGGCGCAGTACAATGAGCAGTTCTTC; clone_size: -; v_call: TRBV5-8; d_call: -; j_call: TRBJ2-1
cdr3_aa: CASSQVPPWGRNTEAFF; cdr3_nt: TGCGCCAGCAGCCAAGTCCCTCCCTGGGGCAGGAACACTGAAGCTTTCTTT; clone_size: -; v_call: TRBV4-1; d_call: -; j_call: TRBJ1-1
cdr3_aa: CASSPPLRLAGKYNEQFF; cdr3_nt: TGTGCCAGCAGCCCACCCCTTAGACTAGCGGGGAAATACAATGAGCAGTTCTTC; clone_size: few; v_call: TRBV7-8; d_call: TRBD2; j_call: TRBJ2-1
cdr3_aa: CASSPSTDTQYF; cdr3_nt: TGTGCCAGCTCCCCTAGCACAGATACGCAGTATTTT; clone_size: -; v_call: TRBV18; d_call: -; j_call: TRBJ2-3
cdr3_aa: CASSQGPRGNEQFF; cdr3_nt: TGCGCCAGCAGCCAAGGGCCGAGGGGGAATGAGCAGTTCTTC; clone_size: -; v_call: TRBV4-1; d_call: -; j_call: TRBJ2-1
cdr3_aa: CASSFPRTSGRVGELFF; cdr3_nt: TGTGCCAGCAGCTTTCCCAGGACTAGCGGGAGAGTCGGGGAGCTGTTTTTT; clone_size: -; v_call: TRBV7-8; d_call: TRBD2; j_call: TRBJ2-2
cdr3_aa: CASSASDRNTEAFF; cdr3_nt: TGTGCCAGCAGTGCCTCGGACAGAAACACTGAAGCTTTCTTT; clone_size: -; v_call: TRBV25-1; d_call: -; j_call: TRBJ1-1
cdr3_aa: CASRTRGSNTGELFF; cdr3_nt: TGTGCCAGCAGGACAAGGGGGTCGAACACCGGGGAGCTGTTTTTT; clone_size: once; v_call: TRBV2; d_call: -; j_call: TRBJ2-2
cdr3_aa: CASSVGGPGNEQFF; cdr3_nt: TGTGCCAGCAGCGTAGGAGGGCCAGGCAATGAGCAGTTCTTC; clone_size: -; v_call: TRBV9; d_call: -; j_call: TRBJ2-1
cdr3_aa: CASSLPLAGGPDEQFF; cdr3_nt: TGTGCCAGCAGCCTCCCACTAGCGGGAGGGCCCGATGAGCAGTTCTTC; clone_size: once; v_call: TRBV9; d_call: TRBD2; j_call: TRBJ2-1
cdr3_aa: CASSLTVSSYNEQFF; cdr3_nt: TGTGCCAGCAGTTTGACAGTTAGCTCCTACAATGAGCAGTTCTTC; clone_size: -; v_call: TRBV28; d_call: -; j_call: TRBJ2-1
cdr3_aa: CASNPGTGTYEQYF; cdr3_nt: TGTGCCAGCAACCCCGGGACAGGGACCTACGAGCAGTACTTC; clone_size: -; v_call: TRBV7-6; d_call: TRBD1; j_call: TRBJ2-7
cdr3_aa: CASRTDLYNEQFF; cdr3_nt: TGTGCCAGCAGAACGGATTTGTACAATGAGCAGTTCTTC; clone_size: -; v_call: TRBV6-5; d_call: -; j_call: TRBJ2-1
cdr3_aa: CASSPPQHVQYF; cdr3_nt: TGTGCCAGCAGCCCACCTCAGCACGTGCAGTACTTC; clone_size: -; v_call: TRBV28; d_call: -; j_call: TRBJ2-7
cdr3_aa: CASSLSDKNIQYF; cdr3_nt: TGTGCCAGCAGCTTATCGGACAAAAACATTCAGTACTTC; clone_size: -; v_call: TRBV11-2; d_call: -; j_call: TRBJ2-4
cdr3_aa: CASSLAASGRASHEQYF; cdr3_nt: TGTGCCAGCAGCCTAGCGGCGAGCGGGAGGGCCTCCCACGAGCAGTACTTC; clone_size: -; v_call: TRBV11-3; d_call: TRBD2; j_call: TRBJ2-7
cdr3_aa: CATSRVRAVHGYTF; cdr3_nt: TGCGCCACCAGCAGAGTCCGGGCAGTCCACGGCTACACCTTC; clone_size: once; v_call: TRBV15; d_call: -; j_call: TRBJ1-2
cdr3_aa: CASSLRQLTEAFF; cdr3_nt: TGTGCCAGCAGTTTACGACAGCTCACTGAAGCTTTCTTT; clone_size: -; v_call: TRBV28; d_call: -; j_call: TRBJ1-1
cdr3_aa: CASSVGGLTTDTQYF; cdr3_nt: TGTGCCAGCAGCGTTGGCGGCCTGACGACAGATACGCAGTATTTT; clone_size: -; v_call: TRBV9; d_call: -; j_call: TRBJ2-3
cdr3_aa: CASSIVSGTLGEQFF; cdr3_nt: TGCGCCAGCAGCATCGTTAGCGGGACTCTAGGTGAGCAGTTCTTC; clone_size: -; v_call: TRBV5-1; d_call: TRBD2; j_call: TRBJ2-1
cdr3_aa: CASSLDPPPNTYEQYF; cdr3_nt: TGTGCCAGCAGCTTGGATCCCCCCCCGAACACCTACGAGCAGTACTTC; clone_size: -; v_call: TRBV5-4; d_call: -; j_call: TRBJ2-7
cdr3_aa: CAISPGENGGYTF; cdr3_nt: TGTGCCATCAGTCCGGGCGAAAACGGGGGCTACACCTTC; clone_size: -; v_call: TRBV10-3; d_call: -; j_call: TRBJ1-2
cdr3_aa: CSVEKVPGHEGTQYF; cdr3_nt: TGCAGCGTTGAAAAGGTGCCGGGACACGAGGGGACCCAGTACTTC; clone_size: -; v_call: TRBV29-1; d_call: -; j_call: TRBJ2-5
cdr3_aa: CASSTSWTGANYEQYF; cdr3_nt: TGTGCCAGTAGTACCTCCTGGACAGGGGCGAACTACGAGCAGTACTTC; clone_size: -; v_call: TRBV19; d_call: TRBD1; j_call: TRBJ2-7
cdr3_aa: CASNREGRSYEQYF; cdr3_nt: TGTGCCAGCAATAGGGAGGGCCGGTCCTACGAGCAGTACTTC; clone_size: -; v_call: TRBV27; d_call: TRBD2; j_call: TRBJ2-7
cdr3_aa: CASRASGQPQHF; cdr3_nt: TGTGCCAGCAGGGCCTCGGGGCAGCCCCAGCATTTT; clone_size: -; v_call: TRBV2; d_call: -; j_call: TRBJ1-5
cdr3_aa: CASSFLGPSYNEQFF; cdr3_nt: TGTGCCAGCAGTTTTTTGGGGCCCTCCTACAATGAGCAGTTCTTC; clone_size: once; v_call: TRBV28; d_call: -; j_call: TRBJ2-1
cdr3_aa: CASTRSFQETQYF; cdr3_nt: TGTGCCAGCACACGGAGCTTTCAAGAGACCCAGTACTTC; clone_size: -; v_call: TRBV7-9; d_call: -; j_call: TRBJ2-5
cdr3_aa: CASSSRTSGSSEQFF; cdr3_nt: TGTGCCAGCAGTTCCCGGACTAGCGGGAGCTCTGAGCAGTTCTTC; clone_size: -; v_call: TRBV6-6; d_call: TRBD2; j_call: TRBJ2-1
cdr3_aa: CASSRDREYGNEQFF; cdr3_nt: TGTGCCAGTAGTCGGGACAGGGAGTATGGAAATGAGCAGTTCTTC; clone_size: -; v_call: TRBV19; d_call: TRBD1; j_call: TRBJ2-1
cdr3_aa: CASSQAHPGRGNQPQHF; cdr3_nt: TGCGCCAGCAGCCAAGCCCACCCGGGCAGGGGCAATCAGCCCCAGCATTTT; clone_size: -; v_call: TRBV4-3; d_call: -; j_call: TRBJ1-5
cdr3_aa: CASSLTGRGTDTQYF; cdr3_nt: TGTGCCAGCAGCTTGACCGGGAGGGGCACAGATACGCAGTATTTT; clone_size: -; v_call: TRBV5-4; d_call: TRBD2; j_call: TRBJ2-3
cdr3_aa: CASSQEASEHYTF; cdr3_nt: TGTGCCAGCAGTCAGGAGGCATCCGAGCACTACACCTTC; clone_size: -; v_call: TRBV28; d_call: -; j_call: TRBJ1-2
cdr3_aa: CASSKTGVGGGEAFF; cdr3_nt: TGTGCCAGCAGTAAGACAGGGGTAGGAGGGGGTGAAGCTTTCTTT; clone_size: -; v_call: TRBV6-1; d_call: TRBD1; j_call: TRBJ1-1
cdr3_aa: CASSLPWATGELFF; cdr3_nt: TGTGCCAGCAGCCTACCATGGGCCACCGGGGAGCTGTTTTTT; clone_size: once; v_call: TRBV7-8; d_call: -; j_call: TRBJ2-2
cdr3_aa: CAISPGGAETQYF; cdr3_nt: TGTGCCATCAGCCCGGGGGGGGCAGAGACCCAGTACTTC; clone_size: -; v_call: TRBV10-3; d_call: TRBD2; j_call: TRBJ2-5
cdr3_aa: CAWSAGQPNGQPQHF; cdr3_nt: TGTGCCTGGAGCGCGGGACAGCCCAACGGGCAGCCCCAGCATTTT; clone_size: -; v_call: TRBV30; d_call: TRBD1; j_call: TRBJ1-5
cdr3_aa: CASRTLAPYYEQYF; cdr3_nt: TGTGCCAGCAGGACTTTAGCCCCCTACTACGAGCAGTACTTC; clone_size: -; v_call: TRBV6-1; d_call: -; j_call: TRBJ2-7
cdr3_aa: CASSLVGGSTDTQYF; cdr3_nt: TGTGCCAGCAGCTTAGTCGGGGGGTCGACAGATACGCAGTATTTT; clone_size: once; v_call: TRBV7-8; d_call: TRBD2; j_call: TRBJ2-3
cdr3_aa: CASRPNGGRTYEQYF; cdr3_nt: TGTGCCAGCAGACCCAACGGGGGCCGGACCTACGAGCAGTACTTC; clone_size: -; v_call: TRBV7-9; d_call: -; j_call: TRBJ2-7
cdr3_aa: CASSPTTVSADTIYF; cdr3_nt: TGTGCCAGCTCACCAACGACAGTATCAGCGGACACCATATATTTT; clone_size: -; v_call: TRBV18; d_call: -; j_call: TRBJ1-3
cdr3_aa: CASSLYGGSGANVLTF; cdr3_nt: TGTGCCAGCAGCTTATATGGGGGCTCTGGGGCCAACGTCCTGACTTTC; clone_size: -; v_call: TRBV7-2; d_call: -; j_call: TRBJ2-6
cdr3_aa: CASSSTSGRAYPLNTGELFF; cdr3_nt: TGTGCCAGCAGCTCGACTAGCGGGAGGGCCTATCCCCTGAACACCGGGGAGCTGTTTTTT; clone_size: -; v_call: TRBV7-3; d_call: TRBD2; j_call: TRBJ2-2